The present T cell receptor (beta chain) was sequenced within a study of cytomegalovirus exposure and HLA in healthy donors. Study-level background: Out of 398 genotyped donors, approximately 84% belonged to the Caucasian-associated ancestry cluster. Study results and caveats: For most TCR beta V segments, an earlier analysis put the productive rate at about 87% or about 30% of the time. Per a later analysis, 15,000 to 20,000 TCR beta sequences showed association with HLA alleles at 0.05 false discovery rate. In a later analysis, across HLA loci, associated TCR counts were highest for DRB1, lowest for HLA-C.

The V end lost 2 bases, the J end lost 2 bases, and 9 bases lay between the germline ends. CDR3 length: 14 amino acids. Per germline, CDR1 MNHNS and CDR2 SASEGT. The PCR used 60 Vbeta and 13 Jbeta primers. TCRdb's copy holds only in-frame clones and misses some; the assay was immunoSEQ multiplex PCR. The data show 130,000 to 150,000 clones, around 72% seen once. This clone was seen a few times. Its antigen is currently unknown. The gene calls are TRBV6-1 and TRBJ1-1; D gene unclear. The sample consisted of PBMCs. This receptor was taken from a man aged 18-30 years in good health and CMV-seropositive. The CDR3 loop reads CASSEIAGNTEAFF. The CDR3 nucleotides are TGTGCCAGCAGTGAAATTGCCGGTAACACTGAAGCTTTCTTT.